Listed here are 20 T cell receptor beta chains from one sample, sequenced in a study of cytomegalovirus exposure and HLA in healthy donors. In the PCR, 60 Vbeta and 13 Jbeta primers were used. This table comes from immunoSEQ multiplex PCR, and its TCRdb copy is limited to in-frame clones, with some not included. The sample lists around 150,000 clones, 65% to 85% occurring once. What was sequenced was PBMCs. The receptor set was obtained from a male donor in good health and CMV-seropositive.

This chain connects TRBV5-4 to TRBJ1-2; TRBD1 agrees at 11 bases. The ends lost 5 bases at V and 4 bases at J; junction bases unmatched: 4. Per the germline V gene, CDR1 is SGHNT and CDR2 is YYREEE (reference sequence). This CDR3 has 14 amino acids. The CDR3 coding sequence is TGTGCCAGCAGGCCCGGGACAGGGGGCTATGGCTACACCTTC. It yields the protein CASRPGTGGYGYTF. Full variable domain (rest looked up from reference TRBV5-4 and TRBJ1-2): ETGVTQSPTHLIKTRGQQVTLRCSSQSGHNTVSWYQQALGQGPQFIFQYYREEENGRGNFPPRFSGLQFPNYSSELNVNALELDDSALYLCASRPGTGGYGYTFGSGTRLTVV.

This clone has a single count. The chain joins TRBV30 to TRBJ1-1; 10 positions match TRBD1. Losses at the gene ends were 5 bases for V and 6 bases for J; bases not matched to a gene: 9. Germline assignment: CDR1 GTSNPN and CDR2 SVGIG (reference sequence). The CDR3 is 14 residues long. CDR3 in amino acids: CAWCPMGTGAEAFF. The CDR3 DNA follows: TGTGCCTGGTGCCCGATGGGGACAGGGGCTGAAGCTTTCTTT.

The V gene is TRBV25-1, the J gene TRBJ2-7, with 9 bases fitting TRBD2. Germline lookup yields CDR1 MGHDK and CDR2 SYGVNS. This CDR3 spans 14 amino acids. J lost 6 bases, V lost 7 bases, and 10 bases had no gene match. CDR3 nucleotides: TGTGCCAGCACCCCCGGGCTAGCGGGACGCGAGCAGTACTTC. Protein sequence: CASTPGLAGREQYF.

This clone was counted only a few times. The rearrangement joins TRBV6-5 to TRBJ1-2, with 7 bases aligning to TRBD1. CDR3 length: 14 amino acids. After removal of 7 bases from V and 1 base from J, the junction contained 6 bases not matched to a gene. Germline values: CDR1 MNHEY, CDR2 SVGAGI. The DNA of the CDR3 is TGTGCCAGCAAAGAGACAGGGTTTAACTATGGCTACACCTTC. As protein: CASKETGFNYGYTF.

The rearrangement uses TRBV27 and TRBJ1-4; D is undetermined. Germline CDR1 MNHEY, CDR2 SMNVEV (reference sequence). Between the trimmed V and J ends, which lost 7 bases and 7 bases, there was a span of 16 bases. The CDR3 is made up of 14 amino acids. CDR3 in amino acids: CASTTGAPSEKLFF. The CDR3 nucleotides read TGTGCCAGCACCACGGGTGCCCCAAGTGAAAAACTGTTTTTT.

V gene TRBV6-5 combines with J gene TRBJ1-5; 8 positions agree with TRBD1. The germline V gene has CDR1 MNHEY and CDR2 SVGAGI. Unmatched junction bases numbered 9, after V lost 11 bases and J lost 6 bases. This CDR3 comprises 13 residues. CDR3 protein: CASDRAISQPQHF. The CDR3 region has the DNA TGTGCCTCGGACAGGGCCATCTCTCAGCCCCAGCATTTT.

The table lists this clone with a few counts. This chain joins TRBV4-1 and TRBJ2-7; D is perhaps TRBD1 (6 bases). Germline CDR1 reads MGHRA; CDR2 reads YSYEKL. V shed 7 bases and J shed 3 bases, with 13 bases lying between them. The CDR3 runs 13 residues. In DNA, the CDR3 is TGCGCCAGCAAGGGGGTAGGTGACTACGAGCAGTACTTC. Translated, it gives CASKGVGDYEQYF.

This chain links TRBV2 with TRBJ2-5; D might be TRBD2 (5 bases). This CDR3 region has 13 residues. Germline CDR1 reads SNHLY; CDR2 reads FYNNEI. V shed 6 bases and J shed 5 bases, with 13 bases lying between them. The CDR3 DNA reads TGTGCCAGCAGGGTAGCTAGCAGGGAGACCCAGTACTTC. Protein product: CASRVASRETQYF.

DNA for the CDR3: TGTGCCAGCAGTCCCGCCCCCAGGACACGCTACCGTGACACTGAAGCTTTCTTT. Amino acid sequence: CASSPAPRTRYRDTEAFF. The chain uses TRBV27 and TRBJ1-1, with D perhaps TRBD1 (5 bases). The CDR3 has 18 residues. The germline V and J ends were trimmed by 5 bases and 3 bases, with 25 bases remaining between them. CDR1 and CDR2 from the germline V gene are MNHEY and SMNVEV (reference sequence).

This chain connects TRBV6-4 to TRBJ2-1, with TRBD2 matching over 9 bases. Germline V lookup: CDR1 MRHNA, CDR2 SNTAGT. The CDR3 is made up of 16 amino acids. V shed 2 bases and J 0 bases; nucleotides not matched to a gene: 2. CDR3 in DNA: TGTGCCAGCAGTGACATTAGCGGGAGCTCCTACAATGAGCAGTTCTTC. It encodes CASSDISGSSYNEQFF.

This clone was seen only once. The rearrangement uses TRBV5-1 and TRBJ2-7, with 9 positions matching TRBD1. The length of the CDR3 is 13 residues. Germline assignment: CDR1 SGHRS and CDR2 YFSETQ. After removal of 5 bases from V and 5 bases from J, the junction contained 5 bases not matched to a gene. The CDR3 reads CASRLGQGNEQYF. In DNA form, the CDR3 reads TGCGCCAGCAGACTGGGACAGGGTAACGAGCAGTACTTC.

V usage is TRBV5-1 and J usage is TRBJ1-4; D uncertain. Germline V CDR1 and CDR2: SGHRS, YFSETQ. The CDR3 length is 13 residues. Trimming stripped 0 bases from V and 8 bases from J, with 8 bases between. CDR3 sequence: CASSLAMEEKLFF. The CDR3 nucleotides read TGCGCCAGCAGCTTGGCCATGGAGGAAAAACTGTTTTTT.

The gene calls are TRBV28 and TRBJ2-2; D is possibly TRBD2 (5 bases). The germline V and J ends were trimmed by 8 bases and 9 bases, with 19 bases remaining between them. The CDR3 spans 14 residues. CDR1 and CDR2 from the germline V gene are MDHEN and SYDVKM. CDR3 sequence: CASRPPGLSRELFF. The DNA for the CDR3 is TGTGCCAGCCGACCCCCGGGGTTATCTAGGGAGCTGTTTTTT.

For this clone: One end of the junction varies from germline; a read error may be responsible. V gene TRBV5-6 combines with J gene TRBJ1-1, with 9 bases lining up with TRBD1. Germline V gene lookup returns CDR1 SGHDT and CDR2 YYEEEE. CDR3 length: 17 amino acids. CDR3 amino acids: CASSLVHRGQENTEASF. CDR3 in DNA: TGTGCCAGCAGCTTGGTTCACAGGGGGCAGGAGAACACTGAAGCTTCCTTT.

This clone was detected a few times. The DNA for the CDR3 is TGTGCCAGCTCACCAGCAGATAATAACTATGGCTACACCTTC. Amino acid sequence: CASSPADNNYGYTF. The V call is TRBV18, the J call TRBJ1-2; unclear D gene. The CDR3 consists of 14 residues. Germline loops: CDR1 KGHSH, CDR2 LQKENI. V was shortened by 2 bases and J by 1 base, with 8 bases between the two germline ends.

CDR3 protein: CASSIRGSASEQYF. DNA of the CDR3: TGTGCCAGTAGTATCCGGGGATCAGCTAGCGAGCAGTACTTC. This chain connects TRBV19 to TRBJ2-7; a weak D match, TRBD2 (5 bases). CDR3 length: 14 amino acids. The germline gives CDR1 LNHDA, CDR2 SQIVND (reference sequence). V lost 3 bases and J lost 6, with 15 bases in between.

This chain links TRBV7-2 with TRBJ1-2; 7 bases are shared with TRBD1. The germline CDR1 and CDR2 sequences are SGHTA and FQGNSA. The CDR3 covers 16 residues. Losses at the gene ends were 1 base for V and 4 bases for J; bases not matched to a gene: 9. The CDR3 DNA reads TGTGCCAGCAGCTTAGATTTGGGACAGAGCCGCTATGGCTACACCTTC. Translation: CASSLDLGQSRYGYTF.

V is TRBV29-1 and J is TRBJ2-1; the D is unclear. The V and J ends lost 6 bases and 6 bases respectively, with 12 bases between them. From germline, CDR1 is SQVTM and CDR2 ANQGSEA. The CDR3 runs to 12 residues. The CDR3 sequence: CSVATHFNEQFF. The DNA of the CDR3 is TGCAGCGTCGCCACTCACTTCAATGAGCAGTTCTTC.

This clone came up once. The chain uses TRBV5-1 and TRBJ2-1, with 12 bases lining up with TRBD2. The CDR3 contains 19 residues. Germline-derived CDR1 and CDR2 are SGHRS and YFSETQ. J was trimmed by 0 bases and V by 3 bases; bases with no gene match: 10. The CDR3 spells CASSSWTSGNQGSYNEQFF. The CDR3 DNA is TGCGCCAGCAGCTCCTGGACTAGCGGGAACCAGGGCTCCTACAATGAGCAGTTCTTC.

This sequence joins TRBV5-1 and TRBJ2-5; TRBD1 agrees at 7 bases. CDR3 length: 15 residues. CDR1 is SGHRS and CDR2 is YFSETQ in the germline V gene. After removal of 4 bases from V and 2 bases from J, the junction contained 8 bases not matched to a gene. The DNA of the CDR3 is TGCGCCAGCAGCCCAGCCGGGACAGAACAAGAGACCCAGTACTTC. This sequence encodes CASSPAGTEQETQYF.